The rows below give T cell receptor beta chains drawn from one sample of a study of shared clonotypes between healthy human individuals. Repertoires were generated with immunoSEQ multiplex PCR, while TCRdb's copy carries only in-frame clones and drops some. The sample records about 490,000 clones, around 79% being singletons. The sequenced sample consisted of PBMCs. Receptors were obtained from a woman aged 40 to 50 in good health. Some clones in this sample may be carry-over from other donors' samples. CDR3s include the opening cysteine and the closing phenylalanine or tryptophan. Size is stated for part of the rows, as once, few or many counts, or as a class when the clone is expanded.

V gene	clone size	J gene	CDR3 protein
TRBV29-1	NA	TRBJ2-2	CSVVGTSGRGRGELFF
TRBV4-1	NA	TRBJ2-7	CASSRGQGLYEQYF
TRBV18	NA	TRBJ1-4	CASSPPGTGATNEKLFF
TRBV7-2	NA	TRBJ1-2	CASSLQGGSSFDGYTF
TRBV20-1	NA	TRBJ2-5	CTSGGKTQYF
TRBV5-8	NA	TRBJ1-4	CASSLPGWEVRREKLFF
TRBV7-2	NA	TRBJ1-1	CASSLDGGNTEAFF
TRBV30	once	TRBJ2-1	CAWRPSGSEQFF
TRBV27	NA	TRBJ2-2	CASRTYRGRSTGELFF
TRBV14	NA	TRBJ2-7	CASSFLRYSPYEQYF
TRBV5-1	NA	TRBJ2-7	CASSSGPRYEQYF
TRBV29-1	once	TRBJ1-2	CGVVEGGGGLGYTF
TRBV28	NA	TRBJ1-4	CASSPRGSLNEKLFF
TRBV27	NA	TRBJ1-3	CASSGPGGAGNTIYF
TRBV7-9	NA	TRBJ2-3	CASSSDRAGADTQYF
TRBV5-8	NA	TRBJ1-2	CASSLRGRAALDYGYTF
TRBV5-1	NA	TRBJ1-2	CASSLRGTEGYTF
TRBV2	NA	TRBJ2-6	CASSGTRAGANVLTF
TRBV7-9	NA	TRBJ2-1	CASSPGPGQRNEQFF
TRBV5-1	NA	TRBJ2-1	CASSLGQVNNEQFF
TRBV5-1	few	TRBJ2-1	CASSLSSGEQFF
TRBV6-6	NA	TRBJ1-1	CASSPSGTGTSEAFF
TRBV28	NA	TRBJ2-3	CASIGGPSTDTQYF